This TCR beta chain was retrieved from a study of type 1 and type 2 diabetes patients. Study at large: CD4+ or CD8+ T cells were positively selected from PBMCs with microbeads. Across the study, 15 million to 20 million paired-end reads were produced.

Of note for this clonotype: Its antigen is undetermined.

The PCR template was genomic DNA. The TCR beta CDR3 region was amplified using 30 forward and 13 reverse primers. TCRdb reprocessed the multiplex PCR reads with MiXCR, giving one entry per CDR3 protein. Counted here are about 270,000 distinct CDR3 sequences, more than 45% occurring once; the ten biggest clones make up about 13%. Study findings and constraints: Unmatched age and gender across groups might bias interpretation. V and J gene usage correlated at approximately 0.97 between type 2 diabetes and control samples.

Trimming removed 4 bases from V and 4 bases from J; junction bases left unmatched: 9. Per germline, CDR1 LGHNA and CDR2 YSLEER. The CDR3 consists of 15 residues. Source material: peripheral blood mononuclear cells (PBMCs). The chain combines TRBV4-3 with TRBJ1-2, with 7 bases that match TRBD1. The TCR originated in a young man with type 2 diabetes. The CDR3 is CASSPFKGTAYGYTF. The CDR3 coding sequence is TGCGCCAGCAGCCCCTTCAAAGGGACAGCCTATGGCTACACCTTC.